The 29 T cell receptor beta chains below come from one sample, sequenced in a study of blood T cell repertoires in COVID-19. Produced via immunoSEQ multiplex PCR; TCRdb's table is partial and in-frame only. In the table there are 250,000 to 400,000 clones, roughly 88% of which are singletons. Sequenced sample: peripheral blood. These receptors were taken from a woman aged 30 to 39 with COVID-19, enrolled during active disease.

The chain has TRBV5-1 and TRBJ1-2; 10 positions match TRBD1. The CDR3 runs to 14 residues. Germline trimming cut 2 bases from V and 8 bases from J; bases unmatched to any gene: 6. The germline CDR1 and CDR2 sequences are SGHRS and YFSETQ. CDR3 bases: TGCGCCAGCAGCTTTTACCGGGACAGGGGAGGCTACACCTTC. Its translation: CASSFYRDRGGYTF.

The CDR3 loop is CASSPGPVSPLHF. In DNA form, the CDR3 reads TGTGCCAGCAGCCCAGGTCCCGTTTCACCCCTCCACTTT. The chain is built from TRBV7-9 and TRBJ1-6; unclear D gene. V was clipped by 5 bases and J by 9 bases, with 11 bases between them. The CDR3 length is 13 residues. In germline, CDR1 is SEHNR, CDR2 FQNEAQ (reference sequence).

V gene TRBV5-5 combines with J gene TRBJ2-1; 8 nucleotides line up with TRBD1. The J segment lost 5 bases and the V segment lost 5 bases, leaving 9 bases of the junction unmatched. CDR1 and CDR2 from the germline V gene are SGHKS and YYEKEE (reference sequence). The CDR3 contains 15 residues. DNA for the CDR3: TGTGCCAGCAGGGAGACAGGGGCCCACAACAATGAGCAGTTCTTC. It encodes CASRETGAHNNEQFF.

As DNA, the CDR3 is TGTGCCAGCAGACTCAGCGGGGGGATAGTTGGGTACGAGCAGTACGTC. Translation gives CASRLSGGIVGYEQYV. The chain employs TRBV6-6 and TRBJ2-7; 9 bases are shared with TRBD2. CDR1 is MNHNY, CDR2 SVGAGI, per germline (reference sequence). Trimming at V came to 6 bases and at J to 4 bases, leaving 13 bases not matched to a gene. CDR3 length equals 16 residues.

This clone was seen a handful of times. The J gene is TRBJ2-7, the V gene TRBV6-5, with 11 bases aligning to TRBD1. The V gene's germline CDR1 is MNHEY and CDR2 SVGAGI. V shed 6 bases, J shed 7 bases, and the junction held 8 bases outside the gene matches. This CDR3 is 14 amino acids long. The CDR3 region has the DNA TGTGCCAGCAGCCCACGGACAGGGGGCTGGGAGCAGTACTTC. Its protein is CASSPRTGGWEQYF.

V gene TRBV29-1 combines with J gene TRBJ1-2; the D gene is possibly TRBD1 (6 bases). Between the trimmed V and J ends, which lost 7 bases and 5 bases, there was a span of 17 bases. Germline values: CDR1 SQVTM, CDR2 ANQGSEA. The CDR3 consists of 13 residues. Here the CDR3 reads CSAREAGVYGYTF. Written as DNA, the CDR3 is TGCAGCGCCCGAGAGGCAGGGGTATATGGCTACACCTTC.

The chain has TRBV7-2 and TRBJ2-5; maybe TRBD1 (6 bases). This CDR3 is built from 14 residues. Trimming left V 4 bases short and J 4 bases short, with 13 bases between. The germline gives CDR1 SGHTA, CDR2 FQGNSA. CDR3 bases: TGTGCCAGCAGCTCTACAGGGCAGGGAGAGACCCAGTACTTC. Residues: CASSSTGQGETQYF.

This rearrangement joins TRBV11-1 to TRBJ2-3, with TRBD2 identical over 10 bases. This CDR3 is built from 15 residues. J gave up 8 bases and V 5 bases, and 10 bases lay outside the gene matches. Looked up from germline, CDR1 is SGHAT and CDR2 is FQDESV (reference sequence). The CDR3 is CASSRHTSGVSTQYF. CDR3 nucleotides: TGTGCCAGCAGCCGGCATACTAGCGGGGTGTCTACGCAGTATTTT.

The V gene is TRBV24-1, the J gene TRBJ2-1; 12 bases are shared with TRBD2. J was trimmed by 6 bases and V by 3 bases; bases with no gene match: 8. Germline V gene data show CDR1 as KGHDR and CDR2 as SFDVKD. The CDR3 totals 17 residues. This CDR3 reads CATSDPLAGGLGNEQFF. CDR3 nucleotide sequence: TGTGCCACCAGTGATCCACTAGCGGGGGGCTTAGGCAATGAGCAGTTCTTC.

The chain has TRBV6-2 or TRBV6-3 and TRBJ2-2; D is unclear. The CDR3 loop spans 17 amino acids. The V end was cut by 6 bases, the J end by 0 bases, with 17 bases between. Germline CDR1 MNHEY, CDR2 SVGEGT. The CDR3 bases are TGTGCCAGCAGCCAGGCCCGACTTAAGTCGAACACCGGGGAGCTGTTTTTT. Amino acids: CASSQARLKSNTGELFF.

V gene TRBV5-1 combines with J gene TRBJ1-4, with D tentatively TRBD1 (5 bases). From germline, CDR1 is SGHRS and CDR2 YFSETQ. The germline V and J ends were trimmed by 3 bases and 8 bases, with 20 bases remaining between them. The CDR3 has 16 residues. For the CDR3, the DNA is TGCGCCAGCAGCTCCGACCCCGGGACGGGAGGGGAAAAACTGTTTTTT. It is translated as CASSSDPGTGGEKLFF.

The CDR3 loop reads CASSLTPGPEAFF. The CDR3 coding sequence is TGTGCCAGCAGCTTGACCCCGGGTCCCGAAGCTTTCTTT. The gene calls are TRBV5-6 and TRBJ1-1; unclear D gene. Germline V gene lookup returns CDR1 SGHDT and CDR2 YYEEEE. The length of the CDR3 is 13 residues. Trimming cost V 1 base and J 8 bases, with 12 bases left between them.

The chain carries TRBV4-3 and TRBJ1-6; 7 bases match TRBD1. This CDR3 has 15 residues. Germline CDR1 is LGHNA and CDR2 is YSLEER. V trimming: 0 bases; J trimming: 10 bases; junction bases outside the gene matches: 6. The CDR3 DNA is TGCGCCAGCAGCCAAGAAGAGGGGGCTCAATCACCCCTCCACTTT. Translating it yields CASSQEEGAQSPLHF.

V and J are TRBV9 and TRBJ1-5; possible D gene TRBD1, 5 bases. V was cut by 3 bases and J by 2 bases, with 9 bases left in between. From germline, CDR1 is SGDLS and CDR2 YYNGEE. The CDR3 loop spans 14 amino acids. CDR3 DNA: TGTGCCAGCAGCGACGGGGGGGGCAATCAGCCCCAGCATTTT. Its protein is CASSDGGGNQPQHF.

The chain couples TRBV11-1 to TRBJ2-3; no clear D. Germline V gene sequence: CDR1 SGHAT, CDR2 FQDESV (reference sequence). The V gene lost 1 base and the J gene lost 5 bases, with 7 bases spanning the gap. There are 13 residues in the CDR3. CDR3 sequence: CASSLGPRDTQYF. CDR3 DNA sequence: TGTGCCAGCAGCTTAGGGCCCCGAGATACGCAGTATTTT.

The chain employs TRBV2 and TRBJ1-5, with a possible D match to TRBD1 (5 bases). Between the trimmed V and J ends, which lost 4 bases and 3 bases, there was a span of 10 bases. The germline V gene encodes CDR1 SNHLY and CDR2 FYNNEI. CDR3 size: 14 residues. The CDR3 bases are TGTGCCAGCAGTGTGCGGGGGTACAATCAGCCCCAGCATTTT. It encodes CASSVRGYNQPQHF. The complete variable domain, with remaining parts taken from reference TRBV2 and TRBJ1-5, reads EPEVTQTPSHQVTQMGQEVILRCVPISNHLYFYWYRQILGQKVEFLVSFYNNEISEKSEIFDDQFSVERPDGSNFTLKIRSTKLEDSAMYFCASSVRGYNQPQHFGDGTRLSIL.

V is TRBV5-4 and J is TRBJ1-2; no clear D. The CDR3 is made up of 12 amino acids. Germline CDR1 is SGHNT and CDR2 is YYREEE (reference sequence). Trimming stripped 0 bases from V and 8 bases from J, with 8 bases between. The CDR3 protein is CASSLGREGYTF. The CDR3 DNA reads as TGTGCCAGCAGCTTGGGGCGGGAGGGCTACACCTTC.

The chain couples TRBV11-2 to TRBJ1-1; TRBD1 is a possible D gene (5 bases). The CDR3 is 16 residues long. The germline V gene encodes CDR1 SGHAT and CDR2 FQNNGV. V was shortened by 5 bases and J by 1 base, with 17 bases between the two germline ends. This CDR3 is CASSPVRVDWNTEAFF. CDR3 nucleotides: TGTGCCAGCAGCCCCGTCAGGGTAGATTGGAACACTGAAGCTTTCTTT.

This clone was observed once. The chain combines TRBV6-5 with TRBJ1-5; D gene unclear. The germline V gene has CDR1 MNHEY and CDR2 SVGAGI. Trimming removed 6 bases at V and 6 bases at J, with 12 bases between. The CDR3 length is 13 residues. CDR3 residues: CASSRSWSQPQHF. In DNA form, the CDR3 reads TGTGCCAGCAGCCGTTCTTGGAGTCAGCCCCAGCATTTT.

The chain uses TRBV24-1 and TRBJ2-1; D may be TRBD2 (6 bases). CDR1 KGHDR and CDR2 SFDVKD come from the germline V gene. V was cut by 4 bases and J by 6 bases, with 18 bases left in between. The CDR3 consists of 16 residues. CDR3 sequence (DNA): TGTGCCACCAGTGAAGGGTTAGGGGCCGGGGGCAATGAGCAGTTCTTC. Translated, it gives CATSEGLGAGGNEQFF.

The chain combines TRBV4-1 with TRBJ1-2; the D gene is possibly TRBD1 (6 bases). The ends were cut back, 3 bases at V and 6 bases at J, with 14 bases in the middle. There are 14 residues in the CDR3. The V gene's germline CDR1 is MGHRA and CDR2 YSYEKL. CDR3 sequence: CASSQDTGNNGYTF. In DNA form, the CDR3 reads TGCGCCAGCAGCCAGGACACAGGGAATAATGGCTACACCTTC.

J is TRBJ2-7 and V is TRBV4-1; D gene uncertain. The germline CDR1 and CDR2 sequences are MGHRA and YSYEKL. CDR3 length equals 12 residues. V lost 5 bases to trimming and J lost 2 bases, with 7 bases between them. CDR3 amino acids: CASSAGTYEQYF. The CDR3 bases are TGCGCCAGCAGCGCAGGCACCTACGAGCAGTACTTC.

The chain recombines TRBV9 with TRBJ2-1; D gene ambiguous. Germline CDR1 reads SGDLS; CDR2 reads YYNGEE. CDR3 length: 12 residues. The ends were cut back, 1 base at V and 8 bases at J, with 7 bases in the middle. The CDR3 reads CASSVYRDEQFF. CDR3 nucleotide sequence: TGTGCCAGCAGCGTATACCGGGATGAGCAGTTCTTC.

The rearrangement links TRBV11-2 to TRBJ2-5; 12 nucleotides line up with TRBD2. The V and J ends lost 4 bases and 7 bases, in that order; junction bases with no gene match: 7. CDR3 length: 15 amino acids. Germline V gives CDR1 SGHAT, CDR2 FQNNGV. CDR3 region: CASSSRLAGDWTQYF. The CDR3 DNA reads TGTGCCAGCAGCTCACGACTAGCGGGGGATTGGACCCAGTACTTC.

This clone was seen a handful of times. The chain recombines TRBV19 with TRBJ1-1; 11 bases match TRBD1. CDR1 LNHDA and CDR2 SQIVND come from the germline V gene (reference sequence). V shed 3 bases and J 1 base; nucleotides not matched to a gene: 4. CDR3 length equals 16 residues. CDR3 in DNA: TGTGCCAGTAGTATCGGACAGGGGGCTGGGAACACTGAAGCTTTCTTT. Translated, it gives CASSIGQGAGNTEAFF.

The V gene is TRBV5-1, the J gene TRBJ2-5, with TRBD2 identical over 10 bases. V lost 6 bases and J lost 5; bases outside the gene matches: 10. There are 15 residues in the CDR3. CDR1 and CDR2 from the germline V gene are SGHRS and YFSETQ. CDR3: CASTQTSGFLETQYF. The CDR3 DNA reads as TGCGCCAGCACCCAGACTAGCGGGTTCTTGGAGACCCAGTACTTC.

This clone was observed a few times. This chain links TRBV7-8 with TRBJ2-7; D possibly corresponds to TRBD2 (7 bases). Trimming pared 0 bases from V and 2 bases from J, leaving 14 bases between. Germline assignment: CDR1 SGHVS and CDR2 FQNEAQ. There are 16 residues in the CDR3. The CDR3: CASSLAGRGKAYEQYV. CDR3 DNA sequence: TGTGCCAGCAGCTTAGCGGGGAGGGGGAAGGCCTACGAGCAGTACGTC.

This rearrangement joins TRBV24-1 to TRBJ2-1, with D perhaps matching TRBD2 (5 bases). The V end was cut by 4 bases, the J end by 5 bases, with 8 bases between. Germline V CDR1 and CDR2: KGHDR, SFDVKD. The CDR3 consists of 13 residues. The CDR3 DNA reads TGTGCCACCAGTGAAGTTAGCGACAATGAGCAGTTCTTC. It specifies CATSEVSDNEQFF.

This clone turned up a few times. The chain uses TRBV19 and TRBJ2-2; 8 nucleotides match TRBD1. The CDR3 extends over 18 amino acids. Germline CDR1 and CDR2: LNHDA and SQIVND (reference sequence). V was pared by 1 base and J by 5 bases, with 12 bases of the junction left unmatched. Here the CDR3 reads CASSIVGTGQGRTGELFF. The CDR3 nucleotides read TGTGCCAGTAGTATAGTGGGGACAGGCCAGGGGAGGACCGGGGAGCTGTTTTTT.